The 20 T cell receptor beta chains below come from one sample, sequenced in a study of blood T cell repertoires in COVID-19. Clones were read by immunoSEQ multiplex PCR, and TCRdb kept only the in-frame ones, dropping some. The sample has 200,000 to 300,000 clones, around 85% seen once. Source material: PBMCs or T cells enriched from blood (not recorded which). All receptors derive from a woman in her forties or fifties with acute COVID-19.

The rearrangement links TRBV30 to TRBJ1-2; 7 bases match TRBD1. With V trimmed by 3 bases and J by 7 bases, 14 bases remained unmatched. The germline V gene encodes CDR1 GTSNPN and CDR2 SVGIG (reference sequence). The CDR3 has 15 residues. The CDR3 DNA follows: TGTGCCTGGAGCCGCACCCTCAGGGGGTCGGTTGGCTACACCTTC. This encodes CAWSRTLRGSVGYTF. The variable domain in full, completed from reference TRBV30 and TRBJ1-2, reads SQTIHQWPATLVQPVGSPLSLECTVEGTSNPNLYWYRQAAGRGLQLLFYSVGIGQISSEVPQNLSASRPQDRQFILSSKKLLLSDSGFYLCAWSRTLRGSVGYTFGSGTRLTVV.

The V call is TRBV11-3, the J call TRBJ2-7, with no clear D. Trimming cost V 5 bases and J 7 bases, with 15 bases left between them. This CDR3 is 13 amino acids long. The germline V gene has CDR1 SGHNT and CDR2 YENEEA. The CDR3 spells CASSGAPFEEQYF. For the CDR3, the DNA is TGTGCCAGCAGCGGAGCCCCGTTTGAGGAGCAGTACTTC.

This sequence joins TRBV10-3 and TRBJ1-5, with D unresolved. V shed 6 bases and J shed 0 bases, with 12 bases lying between them. The CDR3 contains 15 residues. Per germline, CDR1 ENHRY and CDR2 SYGVKD. CDR3 sequence: CAISRDSLSNQPQHF. The CDR3 bases are TGTGCCATCAGCCGAGACTCCCTTAGCAATCAGCCCCAGCATTTT.

The chain combines TRBV18 with TRBJ2-1; weak D call: TRBD1 (7 bases). Trimming left V 1 base short and J 7 bases short, with 14 bases between. CDR1 KGHSH and CDR2 LQKENI come from the germline V gene. The CDR3 runs 15 residues. Written as DNA, the CDR3 is TGTGCCAGCTCACCACGCGTATCAGGGGGGAATGAGCAGTTCTTC. This sequence encodes CASSPRVSGGNEQFF.

This chain joins TRBV19 and TRBJ1-1; 7 bases are a match to TRBD1. Germline loops: CDR1 LNHDA, CDR2 SQIVND (reference sequence). This CDR3 is built from 16 residues. V shed 6 bases, J shed 1 base, and the junction held 11 bases outside the gene matches. CDR3 amino acids: CASRKEGGRQNTEAFF. DNA for the CDR3: TGTGCCAGTAGGAAGGAAGGGGGCAGGCAGAACACTGAAGCTTTCTTT.

This clone was counted once. The chain uses TRBV7-8 and TRBJ2-1; 12 bases line up with TRBD2. Germline-derived CDR1 and CDR2 are SGHVS and FQNEAQ. The CDR3 sequence is 18 residues long. V lost 0 bases, J lost 0 bases, and 3 bases stayed unmatched. CDR3 sequence reads: CASSLAGLAGSSYNEQFF. The CDR3 DNA follows: TGTGCCAGCAGCTTAGCAGGACTAGCGGGGAGCTCCTACAATGAGCAGTTCTTC.

In its sample, this clone was seen a few times. The chain employs TRBV19 and TRBJ1-1; 9 bases are a match to TRBD1. V shed 10 bases and J 11 bases; nucleotides not matched to a gene: 14. Looked up from germline, CDR1 is LNHDA and CDR2 is SQIVND (reference sequence). The CDR3 is 13 amino acids. The CDR3 sequence is CATADRGYFGAFF. CDR3 DNA sequence: TGTGCCACTGCGGACAGGGGATACTTCGGCGCTTTCTTT. Based on the CDR3 plus reference TRBV19 and TRBJ1-1, the full variable domain is DGGITQSPKYLFRKEGQNVTLSCEQNLNHDAMYWYRQDPGQGLRLIYYSQIVNDFQKGDIAEGYSVSREKKESFPLTVTSAQKNPTAFYLCATADRGYFGAFFGQGTRLTVV.

This clone was seen more than once but under ten times. The rearrangement uses TRBV7-9 and TRBJ1-5; TRBD1 matches at 8 bases. This CDR3 spans 14 amino acids. CDR1 is SEHNR, CDR2 FQNEAQ, per germline (reference sequence). Germline trimming cut 5 bases from V and 4 bases from J; bases unmatched to any gene: 4. The CDR3 protein is CASSGRQGNQPQHF. CDR3 in DNA: TGTGCCAGCAGCGGCCGACAGGGGAATCAGCCCCAGCATTTT.

This chain links TRBV6-6 with TRBJ1-2, with D unclear. Looked up from germline, CDR1 is MNHNY and CDR2 is SVGAGI (reference sequence). The CDR3 is 16 residues long. V was clipped by 2 bases and J by 7 bases, with 20 bases between them. Here the CDR3 reads CASSYPETRRSAGYTF. The CDR3 nucleotides are TGTGCCAGCAGTTACCCAGAAACGAGGAGAAGCGCTGGCTACACCTTC.

The chain recombines TRBV6-2 or TRBV6-3 with TRBJ2-7; tentative D call: TRBD1 (5 bases). Germline V gene lookup returns CDR1 MNHEY and CDR2 SVGEGT. The CDR3 has 15 amino acids. V was pared by 5 bases and J by 3 bases, with 17 bases between. Here the CDR3 DNA reads TGTGCCAGCAGTAGGCGTCGGACAATGAGCTACGAGCAGTACTTC. Translated: CASSRRRTMSYEQYF.

The V call is TRBV9, the J call TRBJ2-7, with D unresolved. Trimming removed 0 bases from V and 2 bases from J, with 9 bases in between. The length of the CDR3 is 14 residues. CDR1 and CDR2 (germline): SGDLS, YYNGEE. The chain's CDR3 is CASSVDSTPYEQYF. CDR3 nucleotide sequence: TGTGCCAGCAGCGTAGATTCTACCCCCTACGAGCAGTACTTC. The full variable domain, in which reference TRBV9 and TRBJ2-7 provide the parts outside the CDR3, is DSGVTQTPKHLITATGQRVTLRCSPRSGDLSVYWYQQSLDQGLQFLIQYYNGEERAKGNILERFSAQQFPDLHSELNLSSLELGDSALYFCASSVDSTPYEQYFGPGTRLTVT.

The rearrangement links TRBV4-3 to TRBJ1-2; 7 positions agree with TRBD1. The CDR3 covers 14 residues. Per the germline V gene, CDR1 is LGHNA and CDR2 is YSLEER. V was clipped by 3 bases and J by 2 bases; unmatched bases: 3. The CDR3 DNA follows: TGCGCCAGCAGCCAGGCACAGGGGAACTATGGCTACACCTTC. As protein: CASSQAQGNYGYTF.

The chain's CDR3 is CAWSVHGGGGGNQPQHF. CDR3 nucleotide sequence: TGTGCCTGGAGTGTACATGGCGGGGGTGGAGGCAATCAGCCCCAGCATTTT. The chain links TRBV30 to TRBJ1-5, with D possibly TRBD1 on 5 matching bases. The CDR3 extends over 17 amino acids. The germline V and J ends were trimmed by 0 bases and 2 bases, with 17 bases remaining between them. CDR1 and CDR2 (germline): GTSNPN, SVGIG (reference sequence).

The V gene is TRBV9, the J gene TRBJ1-2; 8 nucleotides line up with TRBD1. CDR1 SGDLS and CDR2 YYNGEE come from the germline V gene. J was trimmed by 3 bases and V by 4 bases; bases with no gene match: 8. CDR3 size: 15 residues. The chain's CDR3 is CASSPTTGQDYGYTF. The CDR3 bases are TGTGCCAGCAGCCCCACAACGGGACAGGACTATGGCTACACCTTC.

This clone has just a few counts. The chain links TRBV2 to TRBJ1-1, with a tentative D call TRBD1 (6 bases). Per the germline V gene, CDR1 is SNHLY and CDR2 is FYNNEI. V was trimmed by 7 bases and J by 9 bases, leaving 18 bases between them. The CDR3 sequence is 13 residues long. The CDR3 DNA is TGTGCCAGCACCGATGGGGGCTTGCCGAAAGCTTTCTTT. As protein: CASTDGGLPKAFF.

This clone was detected a few times. CDR3 sequence (DNA): TGCGCCAGCAGCTTGACGGCAGGCCTCTCCTACGAGCAGTACTTC. As protein: CASSLTAGLSYEQYF. This chain joins TRBV5-1 and TRBJ2-7; D not resolved. The V end was cut by 1 base, the J end by 0 bases, with 11 bases between. Germline V CDR1 and CDR2: SGHRS, YFSETQ. This CDR3 contains 15 residues.

The chain employs TRBV2 and TRBJ1-1; D remains unclear. The V end was cut by 5 bases, the J end by 7 bases, with 14 bases between. This CDR3 has 13 residues. Germline CDR1 and CDR2: SNHLY and FYNNEI. CDR3 DNA sequence: TGTGCCAGCAGTCCTACTTCACCCAATGAAGCTTTCTTT. Its protein product is CASSPTSPNEAFF.

CDR3 amino acids: CASGLRTTGSGGYTF. The CDR3 bases are TGTGCTAGTGGTTTGAGAACGACAGGGAGCGGTGGCTACACCTTC. The chain joins TRBV12-5 to TRBJ1-2; 7 bases fit TRBD1. The CDR3 runs 15 residues. V lost 2 bases, J lost 7 bases, and 10 bases stayed unmatched. Germline CDR1 is LGHNT and CDR2 is FRNRAP.

This clone was found once. Other DNA sequences in this sample translate to the same CDR3. This chain uses TRBV5-1 with TRBJ1-1; D unresolved. CDR3 length: 15 amino acids. Germline loops: CDR1 SGHRS, CDR2 YFSETQ. V lost 2 bases, J lost 0 bases, and 11 bases lay in between. The CDR3 DNA reads as TGCGCCAGCAGCTTACAGACCGTTATGAACACTGAAGCTTTCTTT. Translated: CASSLQTVMNTEAFF.

This chain links TRBV3-1 (or the pseudogene TRBV3-2) with TRBJ1-4; 9 positions match TRBD1. Germline V gene sequence: CDR1 LGHDT, CDR2 YNNKEL (reference sequence). V was pared by 3 bases and J by 6 bases, with 5 bases of the junction left unmatched. There are 15 residues in the CDR3. CDR3 amino acids: CASSHFRTGDEKLFF. CDR3 DNA: TGTGCCAGCAGCCATTTTCGGACAGGGGATGAAAAACTGTTTTTT.